These T cell receptor beta chains were read from a single sample in a study of T cells in Graves' hyperthyroidism and ophthalmopathy. Via MiXCR, TCRdb re-called the multiplex PCR reads, giving one row per CDR3 protein. The data show a few hundred thousand distinct CDR3 sequences, about 18% seen once. Source material: blood. These receptors were obtained from a woman aged 55-69 years with Graves' ophthalmopathy. Each CDR3 is given with its conserved first and last residue. The order of the fields is V gene, J gene, clone size, D gene, CDR3 DNA, CDR3 protein. The D gene is left open where the match is weak. Only part of the rows carry a size: once, few, many, or a class if the clone is expanded.

V gene: TRBV28; J gene: TRBJ2-7; clone size: many; D gene: .; CDR3 DNA: TGTGCCAGCAGCCGCCTTACAGGGAAGCAGCAGTACTTC; CDR3 protein: CASSRLTGKQQYF
V gene: TRBV6-2/TRBV6-3; J gene: TRBJ1-3; clone size: few; D gene: .; CDR3 DNA: TGTGCCAGCAGATTATACTCCTCTGGAAACACCATATATTTT; CDR3 protein: CASRLYSSGNTIYF
V gene: TRBV5-6; J gene: TRBJ2-2; clone size: few; D gene: TRBD2; CDR3 DNA: TGTGCCAGCTTGGGGACTAGCGGGAGGGCCAGAACCGGGGAGCTGTTTTTT; CDR3 protein: CASLGTSGRARTGELFF
V gene: TRBV7-3; J gene: TRBJ2-3; clone size: many; D gene: .; CDR3 DNA: TGTGCCAGCAGCTTATTTGCGGGAACAGATACGCAGTATTTT; CDR3 protein: CASSLFAGTDTQYF
V gene: TRBV3-1; J gene: TRBJ1-4; clone size: many; D gene: .; CDR3 DNA: TGTGCCAGCAGCCAAGTAGGGGGAGGAACTAATGAAAAACTGTTTTTT; CDR3 protein: CASSQVGGGTNEKLFF
V gene: TRBV7-2; J gene: TRBJ2-7; clone size: many; D gene: .; CDR3 DNA: TGTGCCAGCAGCCCCCAGCAGGGAAACTACGAGCAGTACTTC; CDR3 protein: CASSPQQGNYEQYF
V gene: TRBV7-2; J gene: TRBJ2-3; clone size: many; D gene: .; CDR3 DNA: TGTGCCAGCAGCTTAGCGCGATCAGATACGCAGTATTTT; CDR3 protein: CASSLARSDTQYF
V gene: TRBV20-1; J gene: TRBJ2-7; clone size: many; D gene: TRBD2; CDR3 DNA: TGCAGTGCTCCCCTAGCGGGAGGTCCCTACGAGCAGTACTTC; CDR3 protein: CSAPLAGGPYEQYF
V gene: TRBV28; J gene: TRBJ2-5; clone size: many; D gene: TRBD1; CDR3 DNA: TGTGCCAGCGGTGACAGGGGGCAAGAGACCCAGTACTTC; CDR3 protein: CASGDRGQETQYF
V gene: TRBV13; J gene: TRBJ1-3; clone size: .; D gene: .; CDR3 DNA: TGTGCCAGCAGCTTAGAACAGCTTCACTCTGGAAACACCATATATTTT; CDR3 protein: CASSLEQLHSGNTIYF
V gene: TRBV5-1; J gene: TRBJ1-1; clone size: many; D gene: .; CDR3 DNA: TGCGCCAGCAGCTTGGGCAGCTCGAACACTGAAGCTTTCTTT; CDR3 protein: CASSLGSSNTEAFF
V gene: TRBV15; J gene: TRBJ2-1; clone size: .; D gene: .; CDR3 DNA: TGTGCCACCAGCGTCCGTGTTAATGAGCAGTTCTTC; CDR3 protein: CATSVRVNEQFF
V gene: TRBV12-3/TRBV12-4; J gene: TRBJ2-2; clone size: .; D gene: .; CDR3 DNA: TGTGCCAGCACCTTCATTGAGCCTAGCGTGACCGGGGAGCTGTTTTTT; CDR3 protein: CASTFIEPSVTGELFF
V gene: TRBV20-1; J gene: TRBJ2-7; clone size: .; D gene: TRBD2; CDR3 DNA: TGCAGTGCTAGAGAGGGCCTAGCGGGTAAATACGAGCAGTACTTC; CDR3 protein: CSAREGLAGKYEQYF
V gene: TRBV6-9; J gene: TRBJ1-2; clone size: few; D gene: .; CDR3 DNA: TGTGCCAGCAGTTACCGGACACAGAACTATGACTACACCTTC; CDR3 protein: CASSYRTQNYDYTF
V gene: TRBV2; J gene: TRBJ2-3; clone size: many; D gene: .; CDR3 DNA: TGTGCCAGCAGTGAAAGGTGGGGGAATACGCAGTATTTT; CDR3 protein: CASSERWGNTQYF
V gene: TRBV6-9; J gene: TRBJ1-1; clone size: few; D gene: TRBD1; CDR3 DNA: TGTGCCAGCGGTTTCGCAGGGGGCACTGAAGCTTTCTTT; CDR3 protein: CASGFAGGTEAFF
V gene: TRBV2; J gene: TRBJ1-5; clone size: few; D gene: .; CDR3 DNA: TGTGCCAGCAGGGGAGGCTATAGCAATCAGCCCCAGCATTTT; CDR3 protein: CASRGGYSNQPQHF
V gene: TRBV20-1; J gene: TRBJ2-7; clone size: many; D gene: .; CDR3 DNA: TGCAGTGCTAGCTCCCAGGGAATAGGCGAGCAGTACTTC; CDR3 protein: CSASSQGIGEQYF
V gene: TRBV29-1; J gene: TRBJ2-3; clone size: many; D gene: .; CDR3 DNA: TGCAGCGTTGGGAGCTTTAGCACAGATACGCAGTATTTT; CDR3 protein: CSVGSFSTDTQYF
V gene: TRBV7-8; J gene: TRBJ2-7; clone size: .; D gene: TRBD2; CDR3 DNA: TGTGCCAGCAGGTTAGCCGGACTAGCGGGTGGCGGAAAGCAGTACTTC; CDR3 protein: CASRLAGLAGGGKQYF
V gene: TRBV20-1; J gene: TRBJ2-6; clone size: few; D gene: .; CDR3 DNA: TGCAGTGCCCTAGGGGGGTCTGGGGCCAACGTCCTGACTTTC; CDR3 protein: CSALGGSGANVLTF
V gene: TRBV6-1; J gene: TRBJ1-2; clone size: many; D gene: .; CDR3 DNA: TGTGCCAGCAGGGGCCTAATACAGGGCGGAGGCTACACCTTC; CDR3 protein: CASRGLIQGGGYTF